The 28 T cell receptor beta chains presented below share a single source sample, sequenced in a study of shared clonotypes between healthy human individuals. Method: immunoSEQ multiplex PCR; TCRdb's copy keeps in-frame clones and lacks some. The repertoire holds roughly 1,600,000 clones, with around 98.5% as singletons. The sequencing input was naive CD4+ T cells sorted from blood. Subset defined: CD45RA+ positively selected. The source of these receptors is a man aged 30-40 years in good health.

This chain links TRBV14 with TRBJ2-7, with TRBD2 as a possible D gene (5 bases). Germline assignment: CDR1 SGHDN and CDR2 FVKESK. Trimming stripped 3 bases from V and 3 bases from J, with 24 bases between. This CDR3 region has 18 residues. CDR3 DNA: TGTGCCAGCAGCCACAAAACGCCCGTTAGAGGGTTGAACTACGAGCAGTACTTC. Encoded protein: CASSHKTPVRGLNYEQYF.

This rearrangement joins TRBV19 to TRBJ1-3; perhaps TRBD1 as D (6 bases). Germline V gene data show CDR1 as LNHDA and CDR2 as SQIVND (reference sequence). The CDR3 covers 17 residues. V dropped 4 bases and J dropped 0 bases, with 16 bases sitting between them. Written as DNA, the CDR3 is TGTGCCAGTAGTAGCGGAACAGGGAAAAGCTCTGGAAACACCATATATTTT. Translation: CASSSGTGKSSGNTIYF. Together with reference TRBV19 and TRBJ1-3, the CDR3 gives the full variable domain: DGGITQSPKYLFRKEGQNVTLSCEQNLNHDAMYWYRQDPGQGLRLIYYSQIVNDFQKGDIAEGYSVSREKKESFPLTVTSAQKNPTAFYLCASSSGTGKSSGNTIYFGEGSWLTVV.

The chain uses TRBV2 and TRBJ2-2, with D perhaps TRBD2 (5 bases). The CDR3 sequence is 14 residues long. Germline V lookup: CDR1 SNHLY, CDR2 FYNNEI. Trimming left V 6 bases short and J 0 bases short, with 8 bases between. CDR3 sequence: CASRLAPNTGELFF. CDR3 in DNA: TGTGCCAGCAGGCTAGCACCGAACACCGGGGAGCTGTTTTTT.

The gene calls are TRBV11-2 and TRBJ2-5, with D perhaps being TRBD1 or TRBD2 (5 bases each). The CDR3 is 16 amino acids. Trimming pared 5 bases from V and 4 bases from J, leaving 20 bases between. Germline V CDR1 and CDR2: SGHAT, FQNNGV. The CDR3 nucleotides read TGTGCCAGCAGCCCCCGGGGAAGGGGACCAGGAGAGACCCAGTACTTC. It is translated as CASSPRGRGPGETQYF.

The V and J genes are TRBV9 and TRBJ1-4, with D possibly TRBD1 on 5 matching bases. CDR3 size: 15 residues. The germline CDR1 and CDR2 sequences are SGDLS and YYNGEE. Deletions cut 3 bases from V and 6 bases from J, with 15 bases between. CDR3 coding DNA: TGTGCCAGCAGCGGATTATTAGACAGCGATGAAAAACTGTTTTTT. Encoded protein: CASSGLLDSDEKLFF.

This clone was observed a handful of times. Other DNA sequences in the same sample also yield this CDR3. This CDR3 reads CASSASYEQYF. The CDR3, as DNA: TGTGCCAGCAGCGCCTCCTACGAGCAGTACTTC. The chain joins TRBV7-9 to TRBJ2-7, with D unclear. Trimming stripped 5 bases from V and 0 bases from J, with 2 bases between. There are 11 residues in the CDR3. The germline gives CDR1 SEHNR, CDR2 FQNEAQ (reference sequence).

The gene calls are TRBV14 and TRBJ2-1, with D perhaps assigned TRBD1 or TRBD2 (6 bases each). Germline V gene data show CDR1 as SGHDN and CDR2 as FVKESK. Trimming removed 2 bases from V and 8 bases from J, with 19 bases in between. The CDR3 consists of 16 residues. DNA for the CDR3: TGTGCCAGCAGCCAACTCGCCGGGGGCGGGAAAGATGAGCAGTTCTTC. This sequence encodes CASSQLAGGGKDEQFF.

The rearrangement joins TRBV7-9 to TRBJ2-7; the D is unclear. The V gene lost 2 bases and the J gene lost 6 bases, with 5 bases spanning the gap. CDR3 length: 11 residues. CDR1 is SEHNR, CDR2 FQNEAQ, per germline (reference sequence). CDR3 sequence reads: CASSLWSEQYF. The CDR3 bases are TGTGCCAGCAGCTTATGGTCCGAGCAGTACTTC.

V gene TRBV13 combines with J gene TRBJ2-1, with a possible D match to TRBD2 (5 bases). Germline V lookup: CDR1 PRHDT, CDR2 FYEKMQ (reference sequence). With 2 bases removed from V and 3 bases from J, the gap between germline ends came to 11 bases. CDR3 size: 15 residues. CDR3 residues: CASSLPGLGYNEQFF. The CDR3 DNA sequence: TGTGCCAGCAGCTTACCTGGACTTGGCTACAATGAGCAGTTCTTC.

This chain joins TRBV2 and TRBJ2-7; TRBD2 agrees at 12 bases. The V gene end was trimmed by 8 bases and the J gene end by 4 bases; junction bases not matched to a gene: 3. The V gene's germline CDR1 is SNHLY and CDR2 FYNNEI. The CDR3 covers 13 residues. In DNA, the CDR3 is TGTGCCAGCGAGACTAGCGGGAGATACGAGCAGTACTTC. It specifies CASETSGRYEQYF.

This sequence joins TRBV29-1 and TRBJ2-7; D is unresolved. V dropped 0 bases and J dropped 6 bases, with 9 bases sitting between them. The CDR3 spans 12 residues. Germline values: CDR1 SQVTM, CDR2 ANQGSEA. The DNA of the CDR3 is TGCAGCGTTGAAGATCCGGGCGTCGAGCAGTACTTC. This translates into CSVEDPGVEQYF.

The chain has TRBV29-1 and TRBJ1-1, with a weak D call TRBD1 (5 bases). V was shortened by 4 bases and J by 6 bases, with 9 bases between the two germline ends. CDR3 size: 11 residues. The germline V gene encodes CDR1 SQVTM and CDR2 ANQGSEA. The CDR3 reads CSVVRGSEAFF. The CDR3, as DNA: TGCAGCGTTGTCCGGGGCTCTGAAGCTTTCTTT.

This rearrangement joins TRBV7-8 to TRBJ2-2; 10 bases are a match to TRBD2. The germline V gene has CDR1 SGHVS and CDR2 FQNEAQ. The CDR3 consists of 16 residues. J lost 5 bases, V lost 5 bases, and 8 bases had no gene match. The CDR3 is CASSRGASGRTGELFF. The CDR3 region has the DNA TGTGCCAGCAGCCGCGGGGCTAGCGGGAGAACCGGGGAGCTGTTTTTT.

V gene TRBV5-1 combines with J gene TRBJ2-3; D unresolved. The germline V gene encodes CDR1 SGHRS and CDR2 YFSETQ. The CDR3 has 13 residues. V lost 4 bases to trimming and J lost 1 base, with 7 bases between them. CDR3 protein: CASSVAGTDTQYF. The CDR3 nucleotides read TGCGCCAGCAGCGTAGCTGGCACAGATACGCAGTATTTT.

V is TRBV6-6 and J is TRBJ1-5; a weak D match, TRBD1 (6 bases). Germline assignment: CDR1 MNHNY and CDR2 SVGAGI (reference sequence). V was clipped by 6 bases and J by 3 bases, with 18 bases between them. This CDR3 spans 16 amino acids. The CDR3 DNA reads TGTGCCAGCAGGATTTCGACAGGTCAGGCCAATCAGCCCCAGCATTTT. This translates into CASRISTGQANQPQHF.

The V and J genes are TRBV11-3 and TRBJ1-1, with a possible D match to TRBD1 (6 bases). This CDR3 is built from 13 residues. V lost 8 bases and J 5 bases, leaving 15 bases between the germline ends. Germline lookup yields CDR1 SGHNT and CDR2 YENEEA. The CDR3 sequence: CASANRDRTEAFF. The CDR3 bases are TGTGCCAGCGCGAACAGGGATCGGACTGAAGCTTTCTTT.

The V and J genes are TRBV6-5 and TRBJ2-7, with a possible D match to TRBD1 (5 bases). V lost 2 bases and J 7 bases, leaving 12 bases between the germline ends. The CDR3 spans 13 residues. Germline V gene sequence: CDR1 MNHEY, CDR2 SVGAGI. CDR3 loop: CASSYLPDKEQYF. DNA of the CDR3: TGTGCCAGCAGTTACCTCCCGGACAAGGAGCAGTACTTC.

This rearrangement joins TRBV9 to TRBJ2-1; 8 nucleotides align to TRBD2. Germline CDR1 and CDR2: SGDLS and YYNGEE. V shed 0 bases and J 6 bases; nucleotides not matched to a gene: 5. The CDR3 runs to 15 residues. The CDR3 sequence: CASSVDGRVLNEQFF. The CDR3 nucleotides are TGTGCCAGCAGCGTAGACGGGAGGGTCCTCAATGAGCAGTTCTTC. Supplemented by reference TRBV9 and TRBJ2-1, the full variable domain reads DSGVTQTPKHLITATGQRVTLRCSPRSGDLSVYWYQQSLDQGLQFLIQYYNGEERAKGNILERFSAQQFPDLHSELNLSSLELGDSALYFCASSVDGRVLNEQFFGPGTRLTVL.

As DNA, the CDR3 is TGTGCCAGAAGCTTGATAATCTGGGCTCTTGGCCGCAATGAGCAGTTCTTC. Translating it yields CARSLIIWALGRNEQFF. The V call is TRBV5-3, the J call TRBJ2-1; D not resolved. TRBV5-3 is filed as an ORF, its function uncertain. CDR3 size: 17 residues. Deletions cut 1 base from V and 6 bases from J, with 20 bases between.

The CDR3 DNA is TGTGCCAGCAGCCAAGCGAACGGGGGGAGGCAGTTCTTC. This sequence encodes CASSQANGGRQFF. V gene TRBV14 combines with J gene TRBJ2-1, with TRBD2 matching 7 bases. The germline gives CDR1 SGHDN, CDR2 FVKESK. CDR3 length: 13 residues. The ends lost 1 base at V and 12 bases at J; junction bases unmatched: 6.

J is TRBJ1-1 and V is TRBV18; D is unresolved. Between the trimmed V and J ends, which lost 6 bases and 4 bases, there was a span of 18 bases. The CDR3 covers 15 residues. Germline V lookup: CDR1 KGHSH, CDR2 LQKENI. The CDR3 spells CASSPTDGVGTEAFF. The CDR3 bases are TGTGCCAGCTCCCCAACCGACGGGGTGGGCACTGAAGCTTTCTTT.

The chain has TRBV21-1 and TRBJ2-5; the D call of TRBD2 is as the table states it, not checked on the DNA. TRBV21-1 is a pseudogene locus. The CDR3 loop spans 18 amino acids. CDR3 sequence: CASSKGLAEKPPEETQYF. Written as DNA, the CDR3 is TGTGCCAGCAGCAAAGGGCTAGCGGAGAAACCCCCCGAAGAGACCCAGTACTTC.

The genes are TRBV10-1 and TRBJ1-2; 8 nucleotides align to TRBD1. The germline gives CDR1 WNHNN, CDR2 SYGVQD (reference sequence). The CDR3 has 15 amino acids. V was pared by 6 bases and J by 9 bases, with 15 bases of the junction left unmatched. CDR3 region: CASRDVGGQERCYTF. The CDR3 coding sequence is TGCGCCAGCAGGGACGTTGGGGGACAGGAACGTTGCTACACCTTC.

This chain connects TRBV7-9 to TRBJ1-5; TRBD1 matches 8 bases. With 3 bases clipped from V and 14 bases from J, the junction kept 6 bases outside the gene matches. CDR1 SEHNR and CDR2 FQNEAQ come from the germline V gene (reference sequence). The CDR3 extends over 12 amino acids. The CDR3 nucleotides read TGTGCCAGCAGCTTGGCAGGGGGCCATGAGCATTTT. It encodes CASSLAGGHEHF.

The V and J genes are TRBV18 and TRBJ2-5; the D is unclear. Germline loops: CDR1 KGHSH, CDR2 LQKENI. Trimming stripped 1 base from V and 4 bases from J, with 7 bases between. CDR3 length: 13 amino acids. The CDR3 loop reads CASSPQVIETQYF. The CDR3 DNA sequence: TGTGCCAGCTCACCACAGGTTATAGAGACCCAGTACTTC.

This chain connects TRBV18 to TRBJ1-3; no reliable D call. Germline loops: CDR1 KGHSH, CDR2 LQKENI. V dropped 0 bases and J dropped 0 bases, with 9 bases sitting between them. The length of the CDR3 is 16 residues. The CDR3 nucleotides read TGTGCCAGCTCACCACCTGGCAGAAACTCTGGAAACACCATATATTTT. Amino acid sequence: CASSPPGRNSGNTIYF.

The CDR3 nucleotides read TGTGCCAGCAGCTTACCACTCACAGGGGCGGCCACTGAAGCTTTCTTT. It specifies CASSLPLTGAATEAFF. The chain links TRBV7-9 to TRBJ1-1, with TRBD1 identical over 7 bases. Germline loops: CDR1 SEHNR, CDR2 FQNEAQ (reference sequence). The J segment lost 4 bases and the V segment lost 2 bases, leaving 10 bases of the junction unmatched. The CDR3 sequence is 16 residues long.

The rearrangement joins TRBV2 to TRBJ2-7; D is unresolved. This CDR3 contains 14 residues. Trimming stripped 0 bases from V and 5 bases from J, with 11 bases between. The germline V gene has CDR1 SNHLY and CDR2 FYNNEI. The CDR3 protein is CASSEASYTDEQYF. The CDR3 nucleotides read TGTGCCAGCAGTGAAGCTTCGTACACCGACGAGCAGTACTTC.